Sequencing of this T cell receptor beta chain was carried out in a study of post-analysis software for immune sequencing data (dated by TCRdb to about 2015). As for the study more broadly: Relapsing-remitting, secondary progressive and progressive-relapsing multiple sclerosis were recorded as disease courses, and subtype annotation was lacking for some patients. The patient repertoires were compared against roughly 12 previously published healthy control repertoires obtained from donors aged about 6 to 26 years. A subset of samples was prepared in parallel using single-end sample barcoding, then pooled and co-amplified after Illumina adapter ligation.

As for this clonotype: Its specific antigen is unknown. Per-nucleotide qualities are absent, and no much larger clonotype sits a single base away.

Unmatched junction bases come to 3, with V trimmed by 1 base and J by 1 base. CDR1 and CDR2 (MNHEY, SVGEGT) derive from the germline V gene. There are 16 amino acids in the CDR3, from cysteine to phenylalanine inclusive. Only the CDR3 part of the read is kept: 48 bases, read in frame from the first base. The paper as a whole reports these results and caveats: Significantly lower normalized Chao1 diversity was found in multiple sclerosis patients than in controls, suggesting substantial peripheral T-cell clonal expansion. Roughly 5 TRBV segments, including TRBV5-6, TRBV5-1 and TRBV20-1, were significantly more frequent in patients than controls. When samples were clustered directly using the F measure, samples prepared in the same batch co-clustered strongly, which prompted a batch-effect correction. The control group was slightly older than the multiple sclerosis patient group.

The library came from PCR. The instrument was an Illumina HiSeq 2500. To reduce PCR and sequencing biases, unique molecular identifiers were incorporated into the TCR beta cDNA libraries. Per 1 to 10 million input T cells, around 500,000 cDNA molecules were obtained, such that each molecule approximated one T cell. The same protocol used for the earlier healthy control dataset was applied to prepare and sequence the patient libraries. Within a given batch, samples were prepared together, multiplexed and sequenced on the same HiSeq lane. The study's own analysis went as follows. MIGEC handled the raw barcoded reads, throwing out single-read molecular identifier groups before consensus assembly and CDR3 extraction. Clonotype tables were post-analysed with VDJtools, and diversity was normalized by down-sampling all datasets to the smallest sample size. Repertoire overlap clustering matched CDR3 amino acid but not nucleotide sequences to correct batch-related cross-sample contamination. TCRdb trimmed the raw reads at Q25, called clones with MiXCR and kept productive beta chains. Every CDR3 protein is listed once, alongside the most common genes and DNA of its rows. Clone size and V and J calls follow TCRdb, not the original study. The sample has fewer than 850,000 distinct CDR3 sequences on record, 30% of them singletons. The ten largest account for about 0.5% of the sample.

TCR beta repertoires were profiled from peripheral blood of roughly twelve young patients with multiple sclerosis to demonstrate the VDJtools post-analysis software. Multiple sclerosis patients were children and adolescents aged roughly 6 to 16 years. This TCR derives from a girl aged 5-17 years with multiple sclerosis. The sequenced sample consisted of blood. The chain couples TRBV6-2 or TRBV6-3 to TRBJ2-1, with 8 junctional bases fitting TRBD2. The nucleotide sequence reads TGTGCCAGCAGTTACTTGCGGGGGGCTTCCTACAATGAGCAGTTCTTC. It translates as CASSYLRGASYNEQFF.